This record covers a single TCR beta chain. What it binds is not known. This record comes from a study of T cell repertoires in cytomegalovirus infection. The CDR3 is made up of 16 amino acids. V lost 10 bases and J 0 bases, leaving 19 bases between the germline ends. Per the germline V gene, CDR1 is LNHDA and CDR2 is SQIVND (reference sequence). TCRdb ran MiXCR on the reads and lists one entry per CDR3 protein. This sample has about 830,000 distinct CDR3 sequences; roughly 33% occur once, and the top ten carry around 12%. This material consisted of cultured CD8+ T cells from PBMCs, taken from culture after CMV antigen stimulation. This sequence was found in a human donor in good health (CMV status not recorded). Some clones in this sample may be carry-over from other donors' samples. This chain uses TRBV19 with TRBJ1-5; D is unresolved. In nucleotides, the CDR3 is TGTGCCACCACAATTGGAAGCCCAGCTAGCAATCAGCCCCAGCATTTT. It encodes CATTIGSPASNQPQHF.